This entry concerns a single T cell receptor beta chain. The target antigen is unknown. This record comes from a study of vaccination effects on CD4 cells after COVID-19. With the ViraFEST assay, the study expanded antigen-specific CD4+ T cells using viral peptide pools, then sequenced them. A 10-day culture period preceded the isolation of CD4+ T cells. Vaccinated recipients, who were negative for nucleocapsid antibodies, had no history of SARS-CoV-2 infection. V was clipped by 2 bases and J by 1 base, with 12 bases between them. This CDR3 has 15 amino acids. Germline V gene sequence: CDR1 GTSNPN, CDR2 SVGIG (reference sequence). Assay used: immunoSEQ multiplex PCR; TCRdb lists only in-frame clones, some missing. The sample records 40,000 to 45,000 clones, roughly 72% being singletons.

This chain links TRBV30 with TRBJ1-5; D not certain. The specimen was CD4+ T cells from PBMCs cultured with SARS-CoV-2 spike peptides, collected before COVID-19 vaccination. This clonotype was sampled from a human donor who received a COVID-19 vaccine. The CDR3: CAWSRGIISNQPQHF. The DNA of the CDR3 is TGTGCCTGGAGTCGAGGGATTATAAGCAATCAGCCCCAGCATTTT. Combining the CDR3 with reference TRBV30 and TRBJ1-5 gives the whole variable domain SQTIHQWPATLVQPVGSPLSLECTVEGTSNPNLYWYRQAAGRGLQLLFYSVGIGQISSEVPQNLSASRPQDRQFILSSKKLLLSDSGFYLCAWSRGIISNQPQHFGDGTRLSIL.